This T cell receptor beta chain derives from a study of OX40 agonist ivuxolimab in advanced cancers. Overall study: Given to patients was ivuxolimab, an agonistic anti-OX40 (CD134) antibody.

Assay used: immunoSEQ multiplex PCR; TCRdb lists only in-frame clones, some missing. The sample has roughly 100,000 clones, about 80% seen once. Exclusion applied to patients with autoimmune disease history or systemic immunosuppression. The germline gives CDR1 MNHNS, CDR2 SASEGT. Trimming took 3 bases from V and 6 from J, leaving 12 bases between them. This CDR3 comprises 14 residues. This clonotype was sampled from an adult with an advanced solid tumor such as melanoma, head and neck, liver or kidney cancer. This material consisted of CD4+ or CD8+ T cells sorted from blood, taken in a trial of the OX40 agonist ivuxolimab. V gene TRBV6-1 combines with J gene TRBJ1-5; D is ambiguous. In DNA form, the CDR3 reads TGTGCCAGCAGTGAGGGAAGGGCCGGTCAGCCCCAGCATTTT. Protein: CASSEGRAGQPQHF.